These T cell receptor beta chains were read from a single sample in a study of T cell responses to AZD1222 COVID-19 vaccine. Using immunoSEQ multiplex PCR, the repertoire was profiled, and TCRdb retains in-frame clones only, with some absent. The sample records approximately 140,000 clones, 90% being singletons. Sample: peripheral blood, taken 28 days after the second AZD1222 dose. The receptors originated from an adult who received the AZD1222 COVID-19 vaccine. CDR3s include the opening cysteine and the closing phenylalanine or tryptophan. Each record gives: D gene, V gene, CDR3 protein. D genes are given only for firm matches.

D: NA; V: TRBV6-6; CDR3: CASSNREGTEAFF
D: NA; V: TRBV5-1; CDR3: CASSLGTLNQPQHF
D: NA; V: TRBV2; CDR3: CASTPGPGPANTEAFF
D: NA; V: TRBV4-1; CDR3: CASSPGQLGGYTF
D: NA; V: TRBV11-3; CDR3: CASSDGAYGYTF
D: TRBD1; V: TRBV2; CDR3: CASSDTRGQGQGQYF
D: TRBD2; V: TRBV12-3/TRBV12-4; CDR3: CASSHKRESEQFF
D: NA; V: TRBV5-1; CDR3: CASNSGFVTGELFF
D: TRBD1; V: TRBV10-3; CDR3: CAISTGTGYNEQFF
D: NA; V: TRBV12-3/TRBV12-4; CDR3: CASSFTDNYGYTF
D: TRBD1; V: TRBV6-2/TRBV6-3; CDR3: CASSYPRGRGNTEAFF
D: NA; V: TRBV27; CDR3: CASSFSGGYGYTF
D: NA; V: TRBV15; CDR3: CATSRDPRVGREGAKNIQYF
D: TRBD2; V: TRBV30; CDR3: CAWRSGRAYNEQFF
D: NA; V: TRBV7-9; CDR3: CASSSGHLGNQPQHF
D: TRBD2; V: TRBV6-6; CDR3: CASSRDRVGGTRGEQFF
D: TRBD2; V: TRBV4-1; CDR3: CASSQTTSYETQYF
D: NA; V: TRBV20-1; CDR3: CSAVKTYEQYF
D: NA; V: TRBV6-5; CDR3: CASGTEVDTGELFF
D: NA; V: TRBV2; CDR3: CASRRTANQPQHF
D: NA; V: TRBV2; CDR3: CASSNRVGNQPQHF
D: NA; V: TRBV23-1; CDR3: CASSQSSTGELFF
D: TRBD2; V: TRBV25-1; CDR3: CASRKPTLAGGPKDTQYF
D: TRBD1; V: TRBV3-1/TRBV3-2; CDR3: CASSPTGQGYEQYF
D: NA; V: TRBV9; CDR3: CASSAPDAIYGYTF
D: NA; V: TRBV29-1; CDR3: CSVEEGELAPTDTQYF
D: TRBD2; V: TRBV27; CDR3: CASTSRWTSGAYEQYF
D: NA; V: TRBV30; CDR3: CAWSVWGGNTIYF
D: NA; V: TRBV29-1; CDR3: CSVAGTQPYEQYF
D: TRBD1; V: TRBV5-1; CDR3: CASSLQGAGEKLFF
D: NA; V: TRBV12-3/TRBV12-4; CDR3: CASSQLETGELFF
D: NA; V: TRBV7-9; CDR3: CASSLGSGGVTEAFF
D: TRBD2; V: TRBV15; CDR3: CATSSPGLAGGGPGELFF
D: NA; V: TRBV15; CDR3: CATSRDLTGLVYGYTF
D: NA; V: TRBV5-1; CDR3: CASSLMLASGEQYF
D: NA; V: TRBV19; CDR3: CASRPQGGGGEQYF
D: NA; V: TRBV5-4; CDR3: CASSLYREETQYF
D: TRBD1; V: TRBV5-6; CDR3: CASSLLGTGGGEQYF
D: TRBD2; V: TRBV7-8; CDR3: CASSGRLAGVLRAPYEQYF
D: TRBD1; V: TRBV11-2; CDR3: CASSSLEGASTDTQYF
D: TRBD2; V: TRBV6-5; CDR3: CASSYGLALSDTQYF
D: NA; V: TRBV5-1; CDR3: CASSSGFAGTNLYGYTF
D: NA; V: TRBV6-5; CDR3: CTNREDSFGYTF
D: NA; V: TRBV6-5; CDR3: CASRGLISGGAFF
D: NA; V: TRBV18; CDR3: CASSPPTPNSPLHF
D: NA; V: TRBV24-1; CDR3: CATQSPNTEAFF
D: NA; V: TRBV24-1; CDR3: CATITTELYEQYF
D: NA; V: TRBV30; CDR3: CAWSVGGGTEAFF
D: TRBD1; V: TRBV24-1; CDR3: CATSDGPGTGRFYSNQPQHF
D: TRBD1; V: TRBV5-5; CDR3: CASSPHRQGTDTQYF
D: NA; V: TRBV28; CDR3: CASIQRASGNTIYF